This passage covers 24 T cell receptor beta chains from one sample sequenced in a study of blood T cell repertoires in COVID-19. Profiling relied on immunoSEQ multiplex PCR, and the TCRdb table lists in-frame clones only, not all of them. In the table there are roughly 200,000 clones, about 86% of which are singletons. Sequencing was performed on peripheral blood. The receptors originated from a man aged 35 to 55 with active or convalescent COVID-19.

V gene TRBV5-4 combines with J gene TRBJ2-7, with 8 bases matching TRBD1. V lost 6 bases to trimming and J lost 3 bases; unmatched junction nucleotides: 5. The length of the CDR3 is 13 residues. The V gene's germline CDR1 is SGHNT and CDR2 YYREEE (reference sequence). The CDR3 loop reads CASTNGQGYEQYF. The CDR3 nucleotides are TGTGCCAGCACCAATGGACAGGGCTACGAGCAGTACTTC.

The chain links TRBV5-1 to TRBJ2-4; 7 bases fit TRBD1. After removal of 7 bases from V and 12 bases from J, the junction contained 10 bases not matched to a gene. CDR1 SGHRS and CDR2 YFSETQ come from the germline V gene. The CDR3 consists of 12 residues. The CDR3 sequence: CASGPGDSSQYF. CDR3 nucleotide sequence: TGCGCCAGCGGCCCCGGGGACAGCTCTCAGTACTTC. The full variable domain, completed using reference TRBV5-1 and TRBJ2-4, is KAGVTQTPRYLIKTRGQQVTLSCSPISGHRSVSWYQQTPGQGLQFLFEYFSETQRNKGNFPGRFSGRQFSNSRSEMNVSTLELGDSALYLCASGPGDSSQYFGAGTRLSVL.

This chain uses TRBV3-1 (or the pseudogene TRBV3-2) with TRBJ1-2, with a weak D call TRBD1 (5 bases). Trimming pared 2 bases from V and 1 base from J, leaving 8 bases between. Germline V gives CDR1 LGHDT, CDR2 YNNKEL (reference sequence). The CDR3 runs 14 residues. The CDR3 DNA is TGTGCCAGCAGCCAAACGGGGGGTAACTATGGCTACACCTTC. Amino acid sequence: CASSQTGGNYGYTF.

J is TRBJ2-5 and V is TRBV4-1, with TRBD2 matching over 13 bases. The CDR3 covers 18 residues. The V segment lost 1 base and the J segment 5 bases; nucleotides outside the gene matches: 10. CDR1 is MGHRA, CDR2 YSYEKL, per germline. CDR3: CASSQGELAGGKWETQYF. In DNA form, the CDR3 reads TGCGCCAGCAGCCAAGGGGAACTAGCGGGAGGGAAATGGGAGACCCAGTACTTC.

The chain has TRBV7-2 and TRBJ1-6, with D perhaps TRBD1 (6 bases). CDR1 SGHTA and CDR2 FQGNSA come from the germline V gene. The CDR3 spans 15 residues. With 5 bases removed from V and 7 bases from J, the gap between germline ends came to 15 bases. The CDR3 region is CASSAGGQYNSPLHF. The CDR3 DNA reads as TGTGCCAGCAGCGCGGGAGGACAGTACAATTCACCCCTCCACTTT. Filled out from reference TRBV7-2 and TRBJ1-6, the complete variable domain reads GAGVSQSPSNKVTEKGKDVELRCDPISGHTALYWYRQSLGQGLEFLIYFQGNSAPDKSGLPSDRFSAERTGGSVSTLTIQRTQQEDSAVYLCASSAGGQYNSPLHFGNGTRLTVT.

The chain is built from TRBV13 and TRBJ2-3, with TRBD2 matching 7 bases. V dropped 8 bases and J dropped 4; count of bases not matched to a gene: 3. In germline, CDR1 is PRHDT, CDR2 FYEKMQ (reference sequence). The CDR3 is made up of 12 amino acids. The CDR3 DNA is TGTGCCAGCGCGGGGGTGGCAGATACGCAGTATTTT. This sequence encodes CASAGVADTQYF.

The rearrangement joins TRBV6-5 to TRBJ1-2; 9 nucleotides match TRBD1. CDR3 length equals 13 residues. CDR1 MNHEY and CDR2 SVGAGI come from the germline V gene. Trimming removed 6 bases from V and 8 bases from J; junction bases left unmatched: 7. The CDR3 region has the DNA TGTGCCAGCAGGGGGACAGGGATGTTCGGCTACACCTTC. Translation: CASRGTGMFGYTF.

The chain couples TRBV3-1 (or the pseudogene TRBV3-2) to TRBJ2-7; 7 bases map to TRBD2. The CDR3 consists of 14 residues. The V gene end was trimmed by 4 bases and the J gene end by 3 bases; junction bases not matched to a gene: 6. In germline, CDR1 is LGHDT, CDR2 YNNKEL (reference sequence). The DNA for the CDR3 is TGTGCCAGCAGCCCCGGGACTAAATTCTACGAGCAGTACTTC. Translation gives CASSPGTKFYEQYF.

The J gene is TRBJ2-1, the V gene TRBV7-9; 11 nucleotides align to TRBD2. CDR3 length: 14 residues. The junction had 4 bases not matched to a gene; V was cut back by 6 bases and J by 6 bases. Germline assignment: CDR1 SEHNR and CDR2 FQNEAQ (reference sequence). The CDR3: CASSFGTSGNEQFF. The CDR3 DNA follows: TGTGCCAGCAGTTTTGGGACTAGCGGCAATGAGCAGTTCTTC.

Here the CDR3 reads CASSYGGAGEKLFF. The CDR3 DNA sequence: TGTGCCAGCAGTTACGGGGGGGCAGGGGAAAAACTGTTTTTT. This chain links TRBV6-5 with TRBJ1-4, with a possible D match to TRBD1 (6 bases). V shed 2 bases and J shed 8 bases, with 12 bases lying between them. The V gene's germline CDR1 is MNHEY and CDR2 SVGAGI. CDR3 size: 14 residues.

The V and J genes are TRBV11-2 and TRBJ2-7, with a weak D call TRBD1 (5 bases). V lost 0 bases and J lost 7, with 13 bases in between. The germline V gene encodes CDR1 SGHAT and CDR2 FQNNGV. The CDR3 consists of 14 residues. CDR3 coding DNA: TGTGCCAGCAGCTTAGAGCTAGGGGTGAGGGAGCAGTACTTC. This encodes CASSLELGVREQYF.

V gene TRBV19 combines with J gene TRBJ1-1, with 8 bases fitting TRBD1. CDR3 size: 14 residues. CDR1 and CDR2 from the germline V gene are LNHDA and SQIVND (reference sequence). After removal of 8 bases from V and 6 bases from J, the junction contained 11 bases not matched to a gene. The CDR3 nucleotides read TGTGCCAGTCGTCAGACAGGGGAGAGGGCTGAAGCTTTCTTT. The encoded protein is CASRQTGERAEAFF.

The DNA of the CDR3 is TGTGCCAGCAGACAGGGGGCGCAAGGCTACACCTTC. Translation gives CASRQGAQGYTF. The rearrangement uses TRBV28 and TRBJ1-2, with 9 bases aligning to TRBD1. The germline V gene encodes CDR1 MDHEN and CDR2 SYDVKM. V trimming: 6 bases; J trimming: 8 bases; junction bases outside the gene matches: 4. The CDR3 runs to 12 residues.

This chain joins TRBV10-3 and TRBJ1-4; the match to TRBD1 covers 7 bases. The CDR3 totals 14 residues. Germline assignment: CDR1 ENHRY and CDR2 SYGVKD. The V and J ends lost 3 bases and 3 bases, in that order; junction bases with no gene match: 1. The CDR3 region has the DNA TGTGCCATCAGTGATGGGACAGCTAATGAAAAACTGTTTTTT. Its translation: CAISDGTANEKLFF.

As DNA, the CDR3 is TGTGCCAGTAGTATAGACGGGACAGTCTATGGCTACACCTTC. Translation gives CASSIDGTVYGYTF. The chain couples TRBV19 to TRBJ1-2, with 7 bases aligning to TRBD1. Germline V lookup: CDR1 LNHDA, CDR2 SQIVND (reference sequence). The CDR3 length is 14 residues. V lost 0 bases and J lost 4; bases outside the gene matches: 2.

This clone showed up just a few times. The CDR3 protein is CASSPQGANTEAFF. The CDR3 DNA is TGTGCCAGCAGCCCTCAGGGGGCGAACACTGAAGCTTTCTTT. This chain connects TRBV7-8 to TRBJ1-1, with TRBD1 matching over 8 bases. V lost 5 bases and J lost 1; bases outside the gene matches: 3. The CDR3 contains 14 residues. Germline CDR1 SGHVS, CDR2 FQNEAQ.

The chain links TRBV10-3 to TRBJ1-1; D possibly corresponds to TRBD1 (6 bases). This CDR3 region has 13 residues. V dropped 6 bases and J dropped 11 bases, with 19 bases sitting between them. The germline V gene encodes CDR1 ENHRY and CDR2 SYGVKD. The chain's CDR3 is CAISTMVEGVAFF. The CDR3 DNA follows: TGTGCCATCAGCACCATGGTTGAGGGGGTCGCTTTCTTT.

The table lists this clone with a count of one. The chain combines TRBV12-3 or TRBV12-4 with TRBJ2-5, with TRBD2 matching 7 bases. V was clipped by 10 bases and J by 5 bases; unmatched bases: 10. The CDR3 loop spans 13 amino acids. CDR3 sequence reads: CAIRGRVGETQYF. The CDR3 DNA reads as TGTGCCATTCGGGGGAGGGTTGGTGAGACCCAGTACTTC.

This clone was detected only once. The gene calls are TRBV5-4 and TRBJ1-1, with TRBD1 matching over 7 bases. The CDR3 is 12 residues long. Germline values: CDR1 SGHNT, CDR2 YYREEE (reference sequence). Trimming took 3 bases from V and 11 from J; bases not matched to a gene: 7. The DNA of the CDR3 is TGTGCCAGCAGCTCCGGACAGGTTGGGGCTTTCTTT. It yields the protein CASSSGQVGAFF.

This chain joins TRBV27 and TRBJ1-1; a possible D gene is TRBD1 (5 bases). Germline assignment: CDR1 MNHEY and CDR2 SMNVEV (reference sequence). The CDR3 runs 14 residues. The V end lost 7 bases, the J end lost 4 bases, and 16 bases lay between the germline ends. This chain's CDR3 is CASKPAGSGTEAFF. The CDR3 DNA reads TGTGCCAGCAAGCCTGCAGGGTCTGGCACTGAAGCTTTCTTT.

J is TRBJ1-2 and V is TRBV28, with D maybe TRBD1 (5 bases). The CDR3 has 16 amino acids. V was clipped by 7 bases and J by 0 bases, with 18 bases between them. CDR1 and CDR2 (germline): MDHEN, SYDVKM. This chain's CDR3 is CASTPGRGGSNYGYTF. The CDR3 nucleotides read TGTGCCAGCACCCCAGGGCGCGGCGGTTCTAACTATGGCTACACCTTC.

This clone was counted only a few times. This sequence joins TRBV11-3 and TRBJ2-7; 7 bases align to TRBD1. J lost 4 bases, V lost 4 bases, and 10 bases had no gene match. Germline CDR1 and CDR2: SGHNT and YENEEA. The CDR3 sequence is 15 residues long. The CDR3 region is CASSSPWGQRYEQYF. The CDR3 DNA is TGTGCCAGCAGCTCACCTTGGGGACAGAGATACGAGCAGTACTTC.

V usage is TRBV12-3 or TRBV12-4 and J usage is TRBJ2-7; 8 bases align to TRBD1. The J segment lost 8 bases and the V segment lost 6 bases, leaving 9 bases of the junction unmatched. CDR3 length: 13 residues. Here the CDR3 DNA reads TGTGCCAGCAGCCCTGGGACAGGCAATAAGCAGTACTTC. Its translation is CASSPGTGNKQYF.

V usage is TRBV6-5 and J usage is TRBJ2-1; 10 bases match TRBD2. Germline lookup yields CDR1 MNHEY and CDR2 SVGAGI. CDR3 length equals 15 residues. The V segment lost 6 bases and the J segment 6 bases; nucleotides outside the gene matches: 8. CDR3 sequence (DNA): TGTGCCAGCAGACGAGGACTAGCGGTCTCCAATGAGCAGTTCTTC. Translated: CASRRGLAVSNEQFF.